These 18 T cell receptor beta chains were all obtained from the same sample, sequenced in a study of T cells in localized non-small cell lung cancer. The method was immunoSEQ multiplex PCR; TCRdb's version includes in-frame clones alone and lacks a portion of them. The profile shows more than 20,000 clones, roughly 84% of them singletons. The specimen comprised PBMCs, sampled before any cancer treatment. The receptors were gathered from a woman aged 40 to 75 with stage II squamous cell lung carcinoma.

In this sample, this clone turned up a few times. The chain has TRBV30 and TRBJ2-4; TRBD1 agrees at 10 bases. V was clipped by 4 bases and J by 1 base; unmatched bases: 7. The length of the CDR3 is 16 residues. Per the germline V gene, CDR1 is GTSNPN and CDR2 is SVGIG (reference sequence). As DNA, the CDR3 is TGTGCCTGGAAGGGGAGACAGGGGGCGGCCAAAAACATTCAGTACTTC. Translated: CAWKGRQGAAKNIQYF.

The chain couples TRBV11-2 to TRBJ2-3; D is perhaps TRBD2 (6 bases). Germline-derived CDR1 and CDR2 are SGHAT and FQNNGV. This CDR3 spans 16 amino acids. V lost 5 bases to trimming and J lost 2 bases, with 17 bases between them. The CDR3 reads CASSQSGRGYTDTQYF. Here the CDR3 DNA reads TGTGCCAGCAGCCAGTCCGGGAGAGGGTACACAGATACGCAGTATTTT. The full variable domain, with the rest looked up from reference TRBV11-2 and TRBJ2-3, is EAGVAQSPRYKIIEKRQSVAFWCNPISGHATLYWYQQILGQGPKLLIQFQNNGVVDDSQLPKDRFSAERLKGVDSTLKIQPAKLEDSAVYLCASSQSGRGYTDTQYFGPGTRLTVL.

The chain has TRBV30 and TRBJ1-5; 7 bases line up with TRBD1. This CDR3 is built from 14 residues. With V trimmed by 0 bases and J by 4 bases, 3 bases remained unmatched. Germline V gene data show CDR1 as GTSNPN and CDR2 as SVGIG (reference sequence). CDR3: CAWSVPRGNQPQHF. DNA for the CDR3: TGTGCCTGGAGTGTACCCAGGGGGAATCAGCCCCAGCATTTT.

The CDR3 sequence is CASSLRLTGANTDTQYF. The CDR3 coding sequence is TGCGCCAGCAGCTTGAGACTGACAGGGGCCAACACAGATACGCAGTATTTT. The V and J genes are TRBV5-1 and TRBJ2-3; 8 bases line up with TRBD1. V lost 1 base, J lost 2 bases, and 9 bases stayed unmatched. CDR1 SGHRS and CDR2 YFSETQ come from the germline V gene. This CDR3 has 17 amino acids. The whole variable domain, remainder taken from reference TRBV5-1 and TRBJ2-3, is KAGVTQTPRYLIKTRGQQVTLSCSPISGHRSVSWYQQTPGQGLQFLFEYFSETQRNKGNFPGRFSGRQFSNSRSEMNVSTLELGDSALYLCASSLRLTGANTDTQYFGPGTRLTVL.

This clone was recorded only once. The chain employs TRBV5-1 and TRBJ2-1, with 14 bases that match TRBD2. CDR1 SGHRS and CDR2 YFSETQ come from the germline V gene. V gave up 6 bases and J gave up 10 bases; unmatched junction bases: 9. The CDR3 contains 15 residues. CDR3 DNA: TGCGCCAGCATCCCCGGGACTAGCGGGAGCGGCGAGCAGTTCTTC. Its protein product is CASIPGTSGSGEQFF.

V is TRBV30 and J is TRBJ2-5; 15 bases are a match to TRBD2. This CDR3 is built from 16 residues. Per germline, CDR1 GTSNPN and CDR2 SVGIG (reference sequence). J gave up 5 bases and V 6 bases, and 10 bases lay outside the gene matches. Here the CDR3 DNA reads TGTGCCTGTCTTGGGACTAGCGGGAGGTTTTTTGAGACCCAGTACTTC. Protein: CACLGTSGRFFETQYF.

The chain uses TRBV4-2 and TRBJ2-2; 9 bases align to TRBD1. Trimming took 7 bases from V and 4 from J; bases not matched to a gene: 7. CDR3 length: 15 amino acids. CDR1 is LGHNA, CDR2 YNFKEQ, per germline. The CDR3 sequence is CASTTDRGITGELFF. The DNA for the CDR3 is TGTGCCAGCACCACCGACAGGGGGATCACCGGGGAGCTGTTTTTT.

The chain carries TRBV28 and TRBJ1-4, with a possible D match to TRBD1 (5 bases). This CDR3 is built from 12 residues. Per the germline V gene, CDR1 is MDHEN and CDR2 is SYDVKM. Deletions cut 7 bases from V and 8 bases from J, with 11 bases between. CDR3 loop: CASKRGVEKLFF. The CDR3 DNA is TGTGCCAGCAAACGGGGGGTGGAAAAACTGTTTTTT.

The V and J genes are TRBV11-3 and TRBJ2-7; no clear D. V was pared by 5 bases and J by 2 bases, with 10 bases between. The CDR3 sequence is 13 residues long. CDR1 SGHNT and CDR2 YENEEA come from the germline V gene. The CDR3 sequence: CASSPTNTYEQYF. The CDR3 DNA follows: TGTGCCAGCAGCCCGACAAACACCTACGAGCAGTACTTC.

This chain links TRBV14 with TRBJ2-1; 7 bases match TRBD2. V lost 1 base and J lost 13; bases outside the gene matches: 7. CDR3 length equals 13 residues. From germline, CDR1 is SGHDN and CDR2 FVKESK. The CDR3 spells CASSQVGGTLQFF. The CDR3 DNA reads TGTGCCAGCAGCCAAGTCGGGGGGACTTTACAGTTCTTC.

This chain joins TRBV28 and TRBJ2-6; D unresolved. With 4 bases removed from V and 0 bases from J, the gap between germline ends came to 13 bases. The germline V gene encodes CDR1 MDHEN and CDR2 SYDVKM. The CDR3 has 17 amino acids. The CDR3 sequence: CASSSTPGPSGANVLTF. In nucleotides, the CDR3 is TGTGCCAGCAGTTCGACTCCGGGTCCCTCTGGGGCCAACGTCCTGACTTTC.

This clone was counted once. The V and J genes are TRBV29-1 and TRBJ2-1; D ambiguous. The CDR3 is 16 amino acids. V lost 4 bases to trimming and J lost 11 bases, with 27 bases between them. Germline CDR1 and CDR2: SQVTM and ANQGSEA. CDR3 DNA: TGCAGCGTTGTACCCCAACTGTCCCAGCCGACCCGGAAGCAGTTCTTC. Protein: CSVVPQLSQPTRKQFF.

This chain links TRBV28 with TRBJ2-3, with D tentatively TRBD1 (6 bases). The CDR3 sequence is 14 residues long. The germline V and J ends were trimmed by 5 bases and 4 bases, with 13 bases remaining between them. In germline, CDR1 is MDHEN, CDR2 SYDVKM. The CDR3 here is CASSNPGVADTQYF. The CDR3 DNA reads as TGTGCCAGCAGTAACCCAGGGGTCGCAGATACGCAGTATTTT.

CDR3 in amino acids: CASSPGGGGTGELFF. CDR3 coding DNA: TGTGCCAGCAGCCCCGGCGGGGGTGGAACCGGGGAGCTGTTTTTT. This chain joins TRBV7-2 and TRBJ2-2; 7 positions match TRBD2. J was trimmed by 5 bases and V by 5 bases; bases with no gene match: 8. The CDR3 covers 15 residues. The germline V gene encodes CDR1 SGHTA and CDR2 FQGNSA.

The chain joins TRBV7-2 to TRBJ2-7; D could derive from TRBD1 or TRBD2 (5 bases each). The CDR3 sequence is 15 residues long. Germline values: CDR1 SGHTA, CDR2 FQGNSA. The ends were cut back, 5 bases at V and 2 bases at J, with 16 bases in the middle. The CDR3 loop is CASSPGRIETYEQYF. The CDR3 DNA reads TGTGCCAGCAGCCCGGGACGGATAGAAACCTACGAGCAGTACTTC.

V usage is TRBV28 and J usage is TRBJ2-7, with TRBD1 matching 8 bases. The CDR3 runs to 17 residues. Germline V gives CDR1 MDHEN, CDR2 SYDVKM. V was pared by 3 bases and J by 2 bases, with 12 bases of the junction left unmatched. The CDR3 loop is CASSLLYETGATYEQYF. The CDR3 DNA reads as TGTGCCAGCAGTTTGCTTTATGAGACAGGGGCCACCTACGAGCAGTACTTC. The whole variable domain, remainder taken from reference TRBV28 and TRBJ2-7, is DVKVTQSSRYLVKRTGEKVFLECVQDMDHENMFWYRQDPGLGLRLIYFSYDVKMKEKGDIPEGYSVSREKKERFSLILESASTNQTSMYLCASSLLYETGATYEQYFGPGTRLTVT.

The chain combines TRBV28 with TRBJ2-7; D possibly corresponds to TRBD2 (6 bases). The CDR3 has 15 residues. The V gene lost 2 bases and the J gene lost 4 bases, with 15 bases spanning the gap. Germline V CDR1 and CDR2: MDHEN, SYDVKM. The CDR3 DNA reads TGTGCCAGCAGTTTAGGGGGGAGTTCGGAATACGAGCAGTACTTC. This encodes CASSLGGSSEYEQYF.

V usage is TRBV28 and J usage is TRBJ2-5; 8 nucleotides agree with TRBD1. There are 17 residues in the CDR3. Germline CDR1 MDHEN, CDR2 SYDVKM. V lost 2 bases to trimming and J lost 4 bases; unmatched junction nucleotides: 12. In nucleotides, the CDR3 is TGTGCCAGCAGTTTACCCTCTGACAGGGGTCGTACAGAGACCCAGTACTTC. As protein: CASSLPSDRGRTETQYF.